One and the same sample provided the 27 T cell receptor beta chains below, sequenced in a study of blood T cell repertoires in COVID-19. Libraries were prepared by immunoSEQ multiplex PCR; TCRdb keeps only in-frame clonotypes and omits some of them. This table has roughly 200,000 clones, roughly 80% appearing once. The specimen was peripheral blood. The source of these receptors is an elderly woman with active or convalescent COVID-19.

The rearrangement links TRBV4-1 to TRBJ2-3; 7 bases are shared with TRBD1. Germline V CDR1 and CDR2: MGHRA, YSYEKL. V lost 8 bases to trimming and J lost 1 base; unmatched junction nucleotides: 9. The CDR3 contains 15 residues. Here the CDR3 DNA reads TGCGCCAGCCGGGGACAGCGGCTCGGCACAGATACGCAGTATTTT. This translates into CASRGQRLGTDTQYF.

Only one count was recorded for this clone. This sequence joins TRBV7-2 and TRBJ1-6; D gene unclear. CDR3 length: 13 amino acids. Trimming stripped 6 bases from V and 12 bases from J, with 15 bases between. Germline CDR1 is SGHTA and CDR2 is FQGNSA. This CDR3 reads CASRLDRGGPLHF. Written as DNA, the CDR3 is TGTGCCAGCAGACTAGACCGTGGCGGACCCCTCCACTTT.

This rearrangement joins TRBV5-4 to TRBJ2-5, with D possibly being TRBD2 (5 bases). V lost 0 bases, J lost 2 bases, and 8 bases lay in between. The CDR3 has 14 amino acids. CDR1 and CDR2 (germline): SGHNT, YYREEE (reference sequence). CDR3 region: CASSLGRGQETQYF. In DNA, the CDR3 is TGTGCCAGCAGCTTGGGGCGAGGGCAAGAGACCCAGTACTTC.

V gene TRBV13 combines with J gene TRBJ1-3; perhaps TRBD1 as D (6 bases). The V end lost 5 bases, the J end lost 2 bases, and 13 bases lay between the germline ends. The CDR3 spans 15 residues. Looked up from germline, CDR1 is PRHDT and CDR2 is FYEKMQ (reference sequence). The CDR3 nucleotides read TGTGCCAGCAGCCAGCAGACAGGAACTGGAAACACCATATATTTT. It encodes CASSQQTGTGNTIYF. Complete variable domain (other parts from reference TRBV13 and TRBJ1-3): AAGVIQSPRHLIKEKRETATLKCYPIPRHDTVYWYQQGPGQDPQFLISFYEKMQSDKGSIPDRFSAQQFSDYHSELNMSSLELGDSALYFCASSQQTGTGNTIYFGEGSWLTVV.

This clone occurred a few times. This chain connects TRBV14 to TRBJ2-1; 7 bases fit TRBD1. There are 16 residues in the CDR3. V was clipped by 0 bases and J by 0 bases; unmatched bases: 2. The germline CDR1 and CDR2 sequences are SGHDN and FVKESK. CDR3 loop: CASSQDRGHSYNEQFF. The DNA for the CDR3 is TGTGCCAGCAGCCAAGATAGGGGGCACTCCTACAATGAGCAGTTCTTC.

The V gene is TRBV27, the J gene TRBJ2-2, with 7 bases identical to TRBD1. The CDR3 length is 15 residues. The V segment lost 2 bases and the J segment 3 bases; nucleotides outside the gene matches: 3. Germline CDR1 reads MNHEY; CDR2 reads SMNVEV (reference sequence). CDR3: CASSLGDRYTGELFF. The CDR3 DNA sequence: TGTGCCAGCAGTTTAGGGGACAGATACACCGGGGAGCTGTTTTTT.

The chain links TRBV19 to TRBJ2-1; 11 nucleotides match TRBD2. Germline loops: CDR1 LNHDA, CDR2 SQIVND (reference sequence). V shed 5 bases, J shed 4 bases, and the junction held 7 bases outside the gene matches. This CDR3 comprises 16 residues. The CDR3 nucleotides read TGTGCCAGTAGTTCCATAGCGGGGGGGTCGTACAATGAGCAGTTCTTC. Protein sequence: CASSSIAGGSYNEQFF.

Written as DNA, the CDR3 is TGCAGCGTTGAAGTGCAAGCCCACAATGAGCAGTTCTTC. Its protein product is CSVEVQAHNEQFF. This rearrangement joins TRBV29-1 to TRBJ2-1; D call uncertain. The CDR3 has 13 residues. The germline V and J ends were trimmed by 1 base and 5 bases, with 9 bases remaining between them. The germline V gene encodes CDR1 SQVTM and CDR2 ANQGSEA.

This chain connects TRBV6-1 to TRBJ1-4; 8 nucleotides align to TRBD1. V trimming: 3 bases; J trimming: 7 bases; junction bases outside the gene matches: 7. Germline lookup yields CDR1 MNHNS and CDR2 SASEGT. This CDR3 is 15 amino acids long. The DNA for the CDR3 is TGTGCCAGCAGTGATAGGACAGGGTGGGGTGAAAAACTGTTTTTT. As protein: CASSDRTGWGEKLFF.

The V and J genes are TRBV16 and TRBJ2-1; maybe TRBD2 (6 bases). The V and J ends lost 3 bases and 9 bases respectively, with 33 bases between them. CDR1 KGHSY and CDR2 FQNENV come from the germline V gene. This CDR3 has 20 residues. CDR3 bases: TGTGCCAGCAGCCAGAGGAAGGGGAGTCTGGGGGGAAGCTCCAACAGTGAGCAGTTCTTC. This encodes CASSQRKGSLGGSSNSEQFF.

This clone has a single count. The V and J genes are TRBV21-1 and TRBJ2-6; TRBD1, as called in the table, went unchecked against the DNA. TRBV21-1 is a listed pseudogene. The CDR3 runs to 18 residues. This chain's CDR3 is CASSKVPRQGSGANVLTF. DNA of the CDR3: TGTGCCAGCAGCAAAGTCCCCCGACAGGGCTCTGGGGCCAACGTCCTGACTTTC.

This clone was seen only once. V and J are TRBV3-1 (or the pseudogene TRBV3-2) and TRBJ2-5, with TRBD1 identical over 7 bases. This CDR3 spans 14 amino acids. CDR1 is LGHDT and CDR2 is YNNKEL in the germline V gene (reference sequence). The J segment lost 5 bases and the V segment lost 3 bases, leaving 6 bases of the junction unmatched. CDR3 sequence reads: CASSHPTGTETQYF. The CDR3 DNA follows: TGTGCCAGCAGCCACCCGACAGGGACGGAGACCCAGTACTTC.

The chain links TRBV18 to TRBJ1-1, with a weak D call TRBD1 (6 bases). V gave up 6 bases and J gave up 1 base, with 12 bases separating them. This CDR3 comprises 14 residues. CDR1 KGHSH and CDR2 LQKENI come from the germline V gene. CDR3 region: CASSFGQQNTEAFF. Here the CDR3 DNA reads TGTGCCAGCTCTTTCGGACAGCAGAACACTGAAGCTTTCTTT. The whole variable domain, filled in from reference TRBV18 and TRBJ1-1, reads NAGVMQNPRHLVRRRGQEARLRCSPMKGHSHVYWYRQLPEEGLKFMVYLQKENIIDESGMPKERFSAEFPKEGPSILRIQQVVRGDSAAYFCASSFGQQNTEAFFGQGTRLTVV.

CDR3: CAWSSTLNQPQHF. The CDR3 nucleotides read TGTGCCTGGAGTTCCACATTGAATCAGCCCCAGCATTTT. The chain couples TRBV30 to TRBJ1-5; D remains ambiguous. The CDR3 runs to 13 residues. Germline V lookup: CDR1 GTSNPN, CDR2 SVGIG (reference sequence). The V end lost 2 bases, the J end lost 4 bases, and 9 bases lay between the germline ends.

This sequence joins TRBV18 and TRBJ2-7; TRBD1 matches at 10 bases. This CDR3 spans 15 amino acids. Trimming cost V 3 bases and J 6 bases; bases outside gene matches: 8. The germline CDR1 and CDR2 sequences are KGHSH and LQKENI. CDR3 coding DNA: TGTGCCAGCTCACCCCGGGACAGGGGCACTGCCGAGCAGTACTTC. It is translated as CASSPRDRGTAEQYF.

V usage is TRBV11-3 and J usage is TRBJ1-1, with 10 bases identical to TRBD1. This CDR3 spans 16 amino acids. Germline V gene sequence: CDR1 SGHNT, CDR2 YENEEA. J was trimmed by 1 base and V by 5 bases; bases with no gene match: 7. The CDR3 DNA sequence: TGTGCCAGCAGCAACGGACAGGGGGTACCGAACACTGAAGCTTTCTTT. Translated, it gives CASSNGQGVPNTEAFF.

The CDR3 region has the DNA TGCGCCAGCAGCCGGAGGACAGGGGGCGCATATAGAGAGACCCAGTACTTC. Translating gives CASSRRTGGAYRETQYF. V gene TRBV5-1 combines with J gene TRBJ2-5; TRBD1 agrees at 11 bases. V dropped 4 bases and J dropped 4; count of bases not matched to a gene: 12. Germline V gene sequence: CDR1 SGHRS, CDR2 YFSETQ. This CDR3 has 17 amino acids. Full variable domain (remainder filled in from reference TRBV5-1 and TRBJ2-5): KAGVTQTPRYLIKTRGQQVTLSCSPISGHRSVSWYQQTPGQGLQFLFEYFSETQRNKGNFPGRFSGRQFSNSRSEMNVSTLELGDSALYLCASSRRTGGAYRETQYFGPGTRLLVL.

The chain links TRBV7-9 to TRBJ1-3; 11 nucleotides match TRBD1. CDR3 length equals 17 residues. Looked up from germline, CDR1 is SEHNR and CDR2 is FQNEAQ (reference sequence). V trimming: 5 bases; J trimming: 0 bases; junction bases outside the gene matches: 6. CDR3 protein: CASSPGQGASSGNTIYF. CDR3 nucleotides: TGTGCCAGCAGCCCCGGACAGGGGGCTTCCTCTGGAAACACCATATATTTT.

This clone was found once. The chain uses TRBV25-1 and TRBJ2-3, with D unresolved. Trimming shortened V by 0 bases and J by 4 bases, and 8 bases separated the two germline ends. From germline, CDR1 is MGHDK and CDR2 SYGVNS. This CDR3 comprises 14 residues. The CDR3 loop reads CASSEYRLADTQYF. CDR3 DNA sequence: TGTGCCAGCAGTGAATATCGCCTAGCAGATACGCAGTATTTT.

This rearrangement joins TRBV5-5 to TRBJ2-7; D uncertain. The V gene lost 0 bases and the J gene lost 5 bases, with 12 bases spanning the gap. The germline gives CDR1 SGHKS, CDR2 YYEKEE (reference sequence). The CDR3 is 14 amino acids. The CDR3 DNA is TGTGCCAGCAGCTTGGACGCTACGAGCAACGAGCAGTACTTC. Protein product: CASSLDATSNEQYF.

Here the CDR3 reads CASSPRGKAVNEQFF. CDR3 nucleotide sequence: TGTGCCAGCAGTCCCCGGGGTAAAGCGGTCAATGAGCAGTTCTTC. The gene calls are TRBV6-2 or TRBV6-3 and TRBJ2-1, with a possible D match to TRBD2 (5 bases). The V gene's germline CDR1 is MNHEY and CDR2 SVGEGT. Trimming cost V 5 bases and J 6 bases, with 17 bases left between them. The CDR3 covers 15 residues.

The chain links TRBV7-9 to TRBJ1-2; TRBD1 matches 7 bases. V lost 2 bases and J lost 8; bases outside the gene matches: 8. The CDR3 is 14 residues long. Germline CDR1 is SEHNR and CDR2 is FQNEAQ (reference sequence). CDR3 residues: CASSLRDSPRGYTF. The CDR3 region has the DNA TGTGCCAGCAGCTTACGGGACAGCCCCCGGGGCTACACCTTC.

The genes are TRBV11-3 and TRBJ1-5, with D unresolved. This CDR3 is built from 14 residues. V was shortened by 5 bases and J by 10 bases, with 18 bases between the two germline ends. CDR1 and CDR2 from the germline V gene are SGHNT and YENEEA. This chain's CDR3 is CASSPGREGSPQHF. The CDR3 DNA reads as TGTGCCAGCAGCCCCGGGCGGGAAGGAAGCCCCCAGCATTTT.

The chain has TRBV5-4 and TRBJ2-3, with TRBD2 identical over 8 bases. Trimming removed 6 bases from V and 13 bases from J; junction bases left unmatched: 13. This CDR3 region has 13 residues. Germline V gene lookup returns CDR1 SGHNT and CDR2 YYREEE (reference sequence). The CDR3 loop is CASKGGGNPHEYF. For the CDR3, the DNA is TGTGCCAGCAAGGGCGGGGGGAACCCCCATGAGTATTTT.

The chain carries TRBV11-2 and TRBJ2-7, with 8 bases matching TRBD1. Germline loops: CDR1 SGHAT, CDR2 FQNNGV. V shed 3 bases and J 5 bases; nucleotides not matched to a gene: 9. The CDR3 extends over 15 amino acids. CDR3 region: CASSLGQVGKHEQYF. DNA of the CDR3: TGTGCCAGCAGCTTGGGACAGGTCGGTAAGCACGAGCAGTACTTC.

The CDR3 loop is CASSKRPGQGYGYTF. Here the CDR3 DNA reads TGTGCCAGCAGTAAAAGACCGGGACAGGGCTATGGCTACACCTTC. The J gene is TRBJ1-2, the V gene TRBV27; TRBD1 matches 9 bases. The CDR3 loop spans 15 amino acids. The V gene end was trimmed by 5 bases and the J gene end by 4 bases; junction bases not matched to a gene: 8. The germline CDR1 and CDR2 sequences are MNHEY and SMNVEV (reference sequence).

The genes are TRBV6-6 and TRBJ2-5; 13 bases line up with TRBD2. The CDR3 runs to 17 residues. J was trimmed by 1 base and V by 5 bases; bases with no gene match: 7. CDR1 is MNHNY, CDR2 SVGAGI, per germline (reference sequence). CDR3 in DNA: TGTGCCAGCAGTCGACACACTAGCGGGAGGGCCCAAGAGACCCAGTACTTC. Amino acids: CASSRHTSGRAQETQYF.